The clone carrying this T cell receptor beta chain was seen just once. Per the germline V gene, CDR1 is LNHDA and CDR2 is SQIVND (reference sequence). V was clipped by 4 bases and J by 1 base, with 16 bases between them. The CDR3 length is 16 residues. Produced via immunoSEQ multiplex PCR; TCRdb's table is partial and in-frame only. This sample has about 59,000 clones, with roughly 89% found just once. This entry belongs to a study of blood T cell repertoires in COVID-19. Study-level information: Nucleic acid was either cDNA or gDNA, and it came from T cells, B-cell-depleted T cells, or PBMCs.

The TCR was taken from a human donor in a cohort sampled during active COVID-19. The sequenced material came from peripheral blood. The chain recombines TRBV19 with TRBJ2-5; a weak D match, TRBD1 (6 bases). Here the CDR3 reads CASSSLGTRIQETQYF. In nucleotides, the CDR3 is TGTGCCAGTAGTAGTCTCGGGACACGCATCCAAGAGACCCAGTACTTC.